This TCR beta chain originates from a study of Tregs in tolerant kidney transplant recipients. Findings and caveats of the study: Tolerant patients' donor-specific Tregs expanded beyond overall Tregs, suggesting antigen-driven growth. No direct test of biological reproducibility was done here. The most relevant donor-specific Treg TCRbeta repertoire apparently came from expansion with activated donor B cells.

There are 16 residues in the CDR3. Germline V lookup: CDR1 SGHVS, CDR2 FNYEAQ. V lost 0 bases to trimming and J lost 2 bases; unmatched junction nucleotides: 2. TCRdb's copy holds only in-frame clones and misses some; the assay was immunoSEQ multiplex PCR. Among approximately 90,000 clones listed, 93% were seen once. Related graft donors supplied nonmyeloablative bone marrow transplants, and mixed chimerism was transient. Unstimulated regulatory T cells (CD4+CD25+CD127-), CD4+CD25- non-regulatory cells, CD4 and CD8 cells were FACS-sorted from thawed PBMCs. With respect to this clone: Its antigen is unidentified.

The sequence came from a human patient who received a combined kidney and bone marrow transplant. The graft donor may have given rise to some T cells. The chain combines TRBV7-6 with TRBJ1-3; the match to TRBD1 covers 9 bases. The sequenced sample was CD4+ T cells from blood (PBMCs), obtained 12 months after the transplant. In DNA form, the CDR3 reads TGTGCCAGCAGCTTAGCGAGACAGGGGGCTGGAAACACCATATATTTT. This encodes CASSLARQGAGNTIYF.